These 17 T cell receptor beta chains came from one sample sequenced in a study of response to subunit inactivated influenza vaccine. TCRdb processed the RT-PCR reads anew with MiXCR; each CDR3 protein has one entry. The repertoire holds under 500,000 distinct CDR3 sequences, with roughly 9.8% as singletons. The starting material was PBMCs from blood, obtained 45 days after vaccination. Receptors originate from a man aged 45-65 years who received an inactivated influenza vaccine.

The sample holds a few counts of this clonotype. The chain uses TRBV6-2 or TRBV6-3 and TRBJ2-7, with TRBD2 identical over 10 bases. This CDR3 comprises 14 residues. The V segment lost 11 bases and the J segment 2 bases; nucleotides outside the gene matches: 9. Germline CDR1 and CDR2: MNHEY and SVGEGT. The DNA of the CDR3 is TGTGCCGGTGGGGTAGCGGGAGGACCCTACGAGCAGTACTTC. Translating it yields CAGGVAGGPYEQYF.

This clonotype was seen a few times. CDR3 amino acids: CASSLVGSGLRNEQFF. Here the CDR3 DNA reads TGTGCCAGCAGCTTAGTCGGTAGCGGACTGAGAAATGAGCAGTTCTTC. J is TRBJ2-1 and V is TRBV7-9; D possibly corresponds to TRBD2 (6 bases). The CDR3 totals 16 residues. The V and J ends lost 1 base and 7 bases respectively, with 17 bases between them. CDR1 SEHNR and CDR2 FQNEAQ come from the germline V gene (reference sequence).

This clonotype was counted only a few times. This chain uses TRBV7-9 with TRBJ2-3, with unresolved D. This CDR3 is 14 amino acids long. In germline, CDR1 is SEHNR, CDR2 FQNEAQ (reference sequence). V was cut by 5 bases and J by 4 bases, with 13 bases left in between. CDR3: CASSSRRRADTQYF. For the CDR3, the DNA is TGTGCCAGCAGCAGCCGACGGCGTGCAGATACGCAGTATTTT.

V gene TRBV12-3 or TRBV12-4 combines with J gene TRBJ1-6; no firm D call. This CDR3 comprises 15 residues. V lost 3 bases and J lost 2, with 8 bases in between. This CDR3 is CASSFSEPYNSPLHF. CDR3 in DNA: TGTGCCAGCAGTTTCTCGGAGCCCTATAATTCACCCCTCCACTTT.

Only a few counts were recorded for this clonotype. The chain couples TRBV7-9 to TRBJ1-2; D remains unclear. Trimming left V 1 base short and J 2 bases short, with 14 bases between. This CDR3 contains 16 residues. The germline V gene has CDR1 SEHNR and CDR2 FQNEAQ (reference sequence). The CDR3 DNA reads as TGTGCCAGCAGCTTAGGTGGCTCGGGGTCGAACTATGGCTACACCTTC. Encoded protein: CASSLGGSGSNYGYTF.

In its sample, this clonotype was seen a few times. The chain combines TRBV20-1 with TRBJ1-5; D gene uncertain. Trimming stripped 3 bases from V and 5 bases from J, with 11 bases between. The CDR3 loop spans 13 amino acids. Germline CDR1 and CDR2: DFQATT and SNEGSKA (reference sequence). CDR3 protein: CSASIGEYQPQHF. As DNA, the CDR3 is TGCAGTGCTAGTATTGGGGAGTATCAGCCCCAGCATTTT.

This chain links TRBV4-1 with TRBJ2-7, with no clear D. CDR1 MGHRA and CDR2 YSYEKL come from the germline V gene. V was cut by 2 bases and J by 3 bases, with 8 bases left in between. This CDR3 has 13 amino acids. The chain's CDR3 is CASSQNENYEQYF. The CDR3 DNA reads as TGCGCCAGCAGCCAAAATGAAAACTACGAGCAGTACTTC.

The chain employs TRBV4-1 and TRBJ2-7; TRBD1 aligns across 8 bases. The CDR3 totals 17 residues. After removal of 4 bases from V and 2 bases from J, the junction contained 13 bases not matched to a gene. Germline-derived CDR1 and CDR2 are MGHRA and YSYEKL. CDR3 region: CASSPSPRGTGTYEQYF. Written as DNA, the CDR3 is TGCGCCAGCAGCCCCTCTCCGAGAGGGACAGGAACCTACGAGCAGTACTTC.

This clonotype was recorded a few times. The chain has TRBV29-1 and TRBJ2-1, with TRBD2 identical over 11 bases. Germline CDR1 is SQVTM and CDR2 is ANQGSEA. J was trimmed by 3 bases and V by 3 bases; bases with no gene match: 4. This CDR3 has 15 residues. The CDR3 DNA sequence: TGCAGCGTTGACCCTAGCGGGGGGAACTACAATGAGCAGTTCTTC. It is translated as CSVDPSGGNYNEQFF.

There are a few counts of this clonotype. This chain joins TRBV5-1 and TRBJ2-5; D ambiguous. Per germline, CDR1 SGHRS and CDR2 YFSETQ. The length of the CDR3 is 12 residues. Trimming removed 7 bases from V and 5 bases from J, with 12 bases in between. CDR3 in amino acids: CASALTYETQYF. CDR3 DNA sequence: TGCGCCAGCGCACTTACATACGAGACCCAGTACTTC.

There are many counts of this clonotype. The CDR3, as DNA: TGTGCCAGCAGTTCACGGATGGGGGAGCAGTACTTC. Encoded protein: CASSSRMGEQYF. V gene TRBV12-3 or TRBV12-4 combines with J gene TRBJ2-7; D is ambiguous. This CDR3 comprises 12 residues. The ends were cut back, 4 bases at V and 7 bases at J, with 11 bases in the middle.

This clonotype has a count of ten or more. The chain combines TRBV4-3 with TRBJ2-1; D perhaps matches TRBD1 (5 bases). Germline loops: CDR1 LGHNA, CDR2 YSLEER. V lost 4 bases and J lost 5, with 12 bases in between. This CDR3 is built from 14 residues. The CDR3 region is CASSPLIGDNEQFF. CDR3 DNA sequence: TGCGCCAGCAGCCCCCTGATAGGGGACAATGAGCAGTTCTTC.

This clonotype was seen more than once but under ten times. The V call is TRBV20-1, the J call TRBJ2-3; TRBD2 matches at 11 bases. V lost 0 bases, J lost 2 bases, and 7 bases stayed unmatched. Germline values: CDR1 DFQATT, CDR2 SNEGSKA (reference sequence). The CDR3 spans 17 residues. The CDR3 loop is CSARDFGTSGNTDTQYF. DNA of the CDR3: TGCAGTGCTAGAGATTTCGGGACTAGCGGCAACACAGATACGCAGTATTTT.

The rearrangement links TRBV4-3 to TRBJ2-1; 7 nucleotides line up with TRBD2. The CDR3 has 14 amino acids. Germline V CDR1 and CDR2: LGHNA, YSLEER. V was clipped by 3 bases and J by 16 bases; unmatched bases: 15. The CDR3 region is CASSQAGQRGTQFF. CDR3 nucleotide sequence: TGCGCCAGCAGCCAGGCCGGGCAGCGGGGTACGCAATTCTTC.

The table lists this clonotype with many counts. This chain links TRBV20-1 with TRBJ1-2; the D gene is possibly TRBD1 (6 bases). The ends were cut back, 3 bases at V and 4 bases at J, with 12 bases in the middle. CDR1 is DFQATT and CDR2 is SNEGSKA in the germline V gene (reference sequence). There are 13 residues in the CDR3. The CDR3 sequence: CSASQSGVYGYTF. DNA for the CDR3: TGCAGTGCTAGCCAGTCAGGGGTCTATGGCTACACCTTC.

This clonotype occurred a few times. The chain has TRBV20-1 and TRBJ2-7, with D possibly matching TRBD2 (7 bases). CDR3 length: 13 residues. The germline CDR1 and CDR2 sequences are DFQATT and SNEGSKA (reference sequence). CDR3 DNA: TGCAGCGTGGAAAGGGGGGGCTCCTACGAGCAGTACTTC. Residues: CSVERGGSYEQYF.

This clonotype was recorded only once. In DNA form, the CDR3 reads TGTGCCAGCAGTCGAAACAGCCGCGGCTACACCTTC. Translation: CASSRNSRGYTF. The V and J genes are TRBV11-1 and TRBJ1-2, with D unclear. V was clipped by 6 bases and J by 8 bases, with 13 bases between them. CDR1 SGHAT and CDR2 FQDESV come from the germline V gene (reference sequence). The CDR3 contains 12 residues.